These 32 T cell receptor beta chains share one sample of origin, sequenced in a study of T cell responses to AZD1222 COVID-19 vaccine. Clones were read by immunoSEQ multiplex PCR, and TCRdb kept only the in-frame ones, dropping some. Of 150,000 or so clones listed, 80% to 90% are singletons. Material: peripheral blood, obtained on day 0 of AZD1222 vaccination. The source is an adult in good health.

The chain links TRBV2 to TRBJ1-1; 8 nucleotides match TRBD1. CDR3 length equals 13 residues. The germline gives CDR1 SNHLY, CDR2 FYNNEI. Trimming removed 8 bases from V and 5 bases from J; junction bases left unmatched: 7. In DNA, the CDR3 is TGTGCCAGCCACCCGACAGGGGAAACTGAAGCTTTCTTT. Translation: CASHPTGETEAFF.

The J gene is TRBJ2-7, the V gene TRBV5-8, with 8 bases matching TRBD2. Germline trimming cut 4 bases from V and 0 bases from J; bases unmatched to any gene: 9. The CDR3 is 16 amino acids. Germline-derived CDR1 and CDR2 are SGHTS and YDEGEE. This CDR3 is CASSQRAGGNSYEQYF. CDR3 bases: TGTGCCAGCAGCCAGAGGGCGGGAGGTAACTCCTACGAGCAGTACTTC.

Only one count was recorded for this clone. The rearrangement links TRBV6-5 to TRBJ1-1; the match to TRBD1 covers 8 bases. The CDR3 has 15 amino acids. Per the germline V gene, CDR1 is MNHEY and CDR2 is SVGAGI. With 6 bases clipped from V and 1 base from J, the junction kept 7 bases outside the gene matches. The CDR3 region is CASRGQGQGNTEAFF. The CDR3 coding sequence is TGTGCCAGCAGAGGGCAAGGACAGGGGAACACTGAAGCTTTCTTT.

J is TRBJ1-2 and V is TRBV7-9; 8 bases are a match to TRBD1. Germline CDR1 SEHNR, CDR2 FQNEAQ (reference sequence). The CDR3 contains 14 residues. The V and J ends lost 4 bases and 8 bases, in that order; junction bases with no gene match: 9. CDR3 loop: CASSSSPDRAGYTF. The DNA of the CDR3 is TGTGCCAGCAGCTCCTCCCCGGACAGGGCAGGCTACACCTTC.

The rearrangement uses TRBV7-8 and TRBJ2-3, with 8 bases fitting TRBD1. The CDR3 runs to 14 residues. The germline gives CDR1 SGHVS, CDR2 FQNEAQ. J was trimmed by 4 bases and V by 5 bases; bases with no gene match: 5. The CDR3 DNA reads TGTGCCAGCAGCCGTGACAGGGGATCAGATACGCAGTATTTT. It yields the protein CASSRDRGSDTQYF. The entire variable domain, with the rest obtained from reference TRBV7-8 and TRBJ2-3, is as follows: GAGVSQSPRYKVAKRGQDVALRCDPISGHVSLFWYQQALGQGPEFLTYFQNEAQLDKSGLPSDRFFAERPEGSVSTLKIQRTQQEDSAVYLCASSRDRGSDTQYFGPGTRLTVL.

The chain carries TRBV7-3 and TRBJ1-2; D call uncertain. Trimming took 5 bases from V and 3 from J, leaving 16 bases between them. The CDR3 consists of 15 residues. Germline V gene sequence: CDR1 SGHTA, CDR2 FQGTGA. Here the CDR3 DNA reads TGTGCCAGCAGCCCGACCGGGATGAGAGACTATGGCTACACCTTC. Protein sequence: CASSPTGMRDYGYTF.

The chain employs TRBV5-1 and TRBJ2-7; D is undetermined. CDR3 length: 14 amino acids. CDR1 is SGHRS, CDR2 YFSETQ, per germline. V was cut by 2 bases and J by 4 bases, with 13 bases left in between. CDR3 coding DNA: TGCGCCAGCAGCTTAATAGGTCAGATTTACGAGCAGTACTTC. Translated, it gives CASSLIGQIYEQYF.

The chain employs TRBV18 and TRBJ1-1; D is unresolved. CDR1 and CDR2 (germline): KGHSH, LQKENI. The CDR3 runs 14 residues. The V end was cut by 1 base, the J end by 0 bases, with 6 bases between. The CDR3 DNA is TGTGCCAGCTCACCACAGGAGTTGAACACTGAAGCTTTCTTT. This sequence encodes CASSPQELNTEAFF. Combining the CDR3 with reference TRBV18 and TRBJ1-1 gives the whole variable domain NAGVMQNPRHLVRRRGQEARLRCSPMKGHSHVYWYRQLPEEGLKFMVYLQKENIIDESGMPKERFSAEFPKEGPSILRIQQVVRGDSAAYFCASSPQELNTEAFFGQGTRLTVV.

The chain recombines TRBV27 with TRBJ2-5; TRBD1 matches at 7 bases. CDR1 and CDR2 from the germline V gene are MNHEY and SMNVEV (reference sequence). The CDR3 sequence is 14 residues long. J lost 5 bases, V lost 6 bases, and 9 bases had no gene match. The DNA of the CDR3 is TGTGCCAGCAGCCGATACAGGGGACACGAGACCCAGTACTTC. This sequence encodes CASSRYRGHETQYF.

As concerns this clone: Additional DNA sequences in this sample encode the identical CDR3. The chain has TRBV6-2 or TRBV6-3 and TRBJ1-5; TRBD1 matches at 7 bases. The CDR3 contains 12 residues. CDR1 is MNHEY and CDR2 is SVGEGT in the germline V gene. After removal of 6 bases from V and 7 bases from J, the junction contained 3 bases not matched to a gene. CDR3 sequence reads: CASSEGGQPQHF. The CDR3 nucleotides are TGTGCCAGCAGCGAAGGGGGCCAGCCCCAGCATTTT.

This clone was seen a handful of times. The chain recombines TRBV3-1 (or the pseudogene TRBV3-2) with TRBJ2-5; perhaps TRBD1 as D (6 bases). In germline, CDR1 is LGHDT, CDR2 YNNKEL (reference sequence). CDR3 length: 15 residues. Trimming took off 5 bases at V and 1 base at J, with 14 bases between the two ends. The CDR3 protein is CASSYRDISQETQYF. The CDR3 DNA follows: TGTGCCAGCAGCTACCGGGACATATCCCAAGAGACCCAGTACTTC.

This clone came up a few times. The V call is TRBV5-1, the J call TRBJ2-7; 9 bases agree with TRBD1. The CDR3 length is 15 residues. Losses at the gene ends were 5 bases for V and 0 bases for J; bases not matched to a gene: 6. In germline, CDR1 is SGHRS, CDR2 YFSETQ. CDR3 protein: CASRPDRGSSYEQYF. Written as DNA, the CDR3 is TGCGCCAGCAGACCCGACAGGGGGAGCTCCTACGAGCAGTACTTC.

The chain combines TRBV24-1 with TRBJ2-7; 10 bases are a match to TRBD2. After removal of 1 base from V and 4 bases from J, the junction contained 3 bases not matched to a gene. Germline V gene data show CDR1 as KGHDR and CDR2 as SFDVKD. CDR3 length: 15 amino acids. The CDR3 nucleotides are TGTGCCACCAGTGATTTTGCTAGCGGGAGATACGAGCAGTACTTC. As protein: CATSDFASGRYEQYF.

CDR3 protein: CASSLGGRGETQYF. CDR3 bases: TGCGCCAGCAGCTTAGGCGGGAGAGGCGAGACCCAGTACTTC. This sequence joins TRBV5-1 and TRBJ2-5, with 7 positions matching TRBD2. Germline trimming cut 2 bases from V and 5 bases from J; bases unmatched to any gene: 6. The V gene's germline CDR1 is SGHRS and CDR2 YFSETQ. The CDR3 has 14 amino acids.

This chain links TRBV11-2 with TRBJ1-1; D is ambiguous. Trimming left V 2 bases short and J 4 bases short, with 14 bases between. The CDR3 loop spans 15 amino acids. Looked up from germline, CDR1 is SGHAT and CDR2 is FQNNGV. CDR3 sequence: CASSLTQVGSTEAFF. The CDR3 DNA sequence: TGTGCCAGCAGCTTAACCCAGGTCGGGAGCACTGAAGCTTTCTTT.

The chain uses TRBV4-1 and TRBJ1-5; possibly TRBD1 for D (6 bases). V dropped 4 bases and J dropped 7 bases, with 17 bases sitting between them. Per the germline V gene, CDR1 is MGHRA and CDR2 is YSYEKL. The CDR3 sequence is 15 residues long. The CDR3, as DNA: TGCGCCAGCAGCCCCGATGCAGGGGCTGTGCAGCCCCAGCATTTT. Protein product: CASSPDAGAVQPQHF.

The rearrangement uses TRBV7-3 and TRBJ2-5; D might be TRBD1 (6 bases). V shed 6 bases and J shed 3 bases, with 11 bases lying between them. CDR1 is SGHTA, CDR2 FQGTGA, per germline. This CDR3 comprises 13 residues. The CDR3 loop is CASSITGKETQYF. The CDR3 region has the DNA TGTGCCAGCAGTATCACAGGGAAAGAGACCCAGTACTTC. The full variable domain, its missing parts supplied by reference TRBV7-3 and TRBJ2-5, is GAGVSQTPSNKVTEKGKYVELRCDPISGHTALYWYRQSLGQGPEFLIYFQGTGAADDSGLPNDRFFAVRPEGSVSTLKIQRTERGDSAVYLCASSITGKETQYFGPGTRLLVL.

The chain joins TRBV6-4 to TRBJ2-1, with a tentative D call TRBD2 (5 bases). The CDR3 loop spans 15 amino acids. The V end lost 6 bases, the J end lost 0 bases, and 12 bases lay between the germline ends. Looked up from germline, CDR1 is MRHNA and CDR2 is SNTAGT. The chain's CDR3 is CASSTVGDSYNEQFF. DNA of the CDR3: TGTGCCAGCAGCACAGTCGGGGACTCCTACAATGAGCAGTTCTTC.

For this clone: The sample holds other DNA sequences that translate to the same CDR3. V is TRBV3-1 (or the pseudogene TRBV3-2) and J is TRBJ2-7; D is unresolved. This CDR3 comprises 11 residues. V lost 2 bases to trimming and J lost 3 bases, with 2 bases between them. Germline V gives CDR1 LGHDT, CDR2 YNNKEL (reference sequence). This CDR3 is CASSQSYEQYF. The DNA for the CDR3 is TGTGCCAGCAGCCAAAGCTACGAGCAGTACTTC.

The genes are TRBV25-1 and TRBJ2-1, with 9 bases lining up with TRBD2. Germline V CDR1 and CDR2: MGHDK, SYGVNS. V dropped 6 bases and J dropped 0; count of bases not matched to a gene: 3. The CDR3 spans 15 residues. DNA for the CDR3: TGTGCCAGCAGCCAACTAGCGGGCTCCTACAATGAGCAGTTCTTC. This encodes CASSQLAGSYNEQFF.

J is TRBJ1-1 and V is TRBV9; 7 positions match TRBD1. The J segment lost 1 base and the V segment lost 4 bases, leaving 7 bases of the junction unmatched. Germline CDR1 SGDLS, CDR2 YYNGEE. The CDR3 is made up of 15 amino acids. CDR3 amino acids: CASSPVPGGNTEAFF. CDR3 coding DNA: TGTGCCAGCAGCCCAGTCCCAGGGGGGAACACTGAAGCTTTCTTT. Full variable domain (outside the CDR3, taken from reference TRBV9 and TRBJ1-1): DSGVTQTPKHLITATGQRVTLRCSPRSGDLSVYWYQQSLDQGLQFLIQYYNGEERAKGNILERFSAQQFPDLHSELNLSSLELGDSALYFCASSPVPGGNTEAFFGQGTRLTVV.

The rearrangement links TRBV19 to TRBJ2-2, with a possible D match to TRBD2 (5 bases). The CDR3 has 15 amino acids. Germline V gene sequence: CDR1 LNHDA, CDR2 SQIVND (reference sequence). Trimming left V 6 bases short and J 5 bases short, with 16 bases between. The CDR3 nucleotides are TGTGCCAGTAGCCGGGAAGTGGGCGGGACCGGGGAGCTGTTTTTT. Encoded protein: CASSREVGGTGELFF.

V and J are TRBV5-8 and TRBJ2-2; TRBD1 matches 7 bases. V dropped 4 bases and J dropped 0; count of bases not matched to a gene: 12. This CDR3 spans 18 amino acids. Germline lookup yields CDR1 SGHTS and CDR2 YDEGEE. The chain's CDR3 is CASSRKWFGQANTGELFF. The CDR3 DNA sequence: TGTGCCAGCAGCCGAAAGTGGTTCGGACAGGCGAACACCGGGGAGCTGTTTTTT.

V is TRBV9 and J is TRBJ2-2; 8 bases agree with TRBD2. This CDR3 contains 15 residues. The V and J ends lost 4 bases and 1 base, in that order; junction bases with no gene match: 3. Germline loops: CDR1 SGDLS, CDR2 YYNGEE. This CDR3 is CASSPGRVNTGELFF. The CDR3 DNA is TGTGCCAGCAGCCCCGGGAGGGTGAACACCGGGGAGCTGTTTTTT.

This chain links TRBV5-1 with TRBJ2-1; 13 nucleotides match TRBD2. This CDR3 comprises 18 residues. CDR1 and CDR2 (germline): SGHRS, YFSETQ. J gave up 7 bases and V 0 bases, and 10 bases lay outside the gene matches. The CDR3 is CASSLATSGRAGANEQFF. The CDR3 coding sequence is TGCGCCAGCAGCTTGGCCACTAGCGGGAGGGCCGGGGCGAATGAGCAGTTCTTC.

The DNA of the CDR3 is TGTGCCAGTAGCCGGGACAGGGTTGGCGAAAACATTCAGTACTTC. Its protein is CASSRDRVGENIQYF. This chain links TRBV19 with TRBJ2-4, with 9 positions matching TRBD1. After removal of 6 bases from V and 5 bases from J, the junction contained 8 bases not matched to a gene. CDR1 is LNHDA, CDR2 SQIVND, per germline (reference sequence). The length of the CDR3 is 15 residues.

The gene calls are TRBV6-5 and TRBJ1-4; D remains unclear. The V end was cut by 5 bases, the J end by 8 bases, with 15 bases between. Germline loops: CDR1 MNHEY, CDR2 SVGAGI. This CDR3 has 14 amino acids. CDR3 protein: CASSPGGNKEKLFF. In nucleotides, the CDR3 is TGTGCCAGCAGTCCGGGAGGGAACAAGGAAAAACTGTTTTTT.

In its sample, this clone was seen once. This sequence joins TRBV4-1 and TRBJ2-3; 13 nucleotides line up with TRBD2. Germline V gene sequence: CDR1 MGHRA, CDR2 YSYEKL. V dropped 5 bases and J dropped 3; count of bases not matched to a gene: 2. The CDR3 totals 15 residues. CDR3 amino acids: CASSVLAGGTDTQYF. The CDR3 DNA is TGCGCCAGCAGCGTACTAGCGGGAGGGACAGATACGCAGTATTTT.

This rearrangement joins TRBV7-9 to TRBJ1-3; D might be TRBD1 (5 bases). Germline V gene data show CDR1 as SEHNR and CDR2 as FQNEAQ (reference sequence). The CDR3 is 16 residues long. V dropped 5 bases and J dropped 2 bases, with 16 bases sitting between them. The CDR3 is CASSPDSGSAGNTIYF. The DNA for the CDR3 is TGTGCCAGCAGCCCCGATTCAGGGTCTGCTGGAAACACCATATATTTT.

The V gene is TRBV9, the J gene TRBJ2-1, with 9 bases aligning to TRBD2. Germline V gene lookup returns CDR1 SGDLS and CDR2 YYNGEE. Trimming removed 3 bases from V and 8 bases from J; junction bases left unmatched: 12. This CDR3 region has 16 residues. The CDR3 DNA reads TGTGCCAGCAGCGGAGAACTAGCGGGTTCACCTGATGAGCAGTTCTTC. Translated: CASSGELAGSPDEQFF.

The gene calls are TRBV6-2 or TRBV6-3 and TRBJ2-2; 14 positions match TRBD2. The junction had 13 bases not matched to a gene; V was cut back by 6 bases and J by 1 base. The CDR3 extends over 20 amino acids. CDR1 is MNHEY and CDR2 is SVGEGT in the germline V gene. CDR3 bases: TGTGCCAGCAGCCGACTCGCAGCCGGGACTAGCGGGGGGAACACCGGGGAGCTGTTTTTT. The encoded protein is CASSRLAAGTSGGNTGELFF.

V usage is TRBV28 and J usage is TRBJ2-7; D might be TRBD1 or TRBD2, each matching 5 bases. The V gene lost 5 bases and the J gene lost 2 bases, with 16 bases spanning the gap. The CDR3 consists of 15 residues. CDR1 and CDR2 (germline): MDHEN, SYDVKM. CDR3 loop: CASSRSGAGAYEQYF. The CDR3 DNA follows: TGTGCCAGCAGTCGATCCGGGGCCGGAGCCTACGAGCAGTACTTC. Complete variable domain (other parts from reference TRBV28 and TRBJ2-7): DVKVTQSSRYLVKRTGEKVFLECVQDMDHENMFWYRQDPGLGLRLIYFSYDVKMKEKGDIPEGYSVSREKKERFSLILESASTNQTSMYLCASSRSGAGAYEQYFGPGTRLTVT.